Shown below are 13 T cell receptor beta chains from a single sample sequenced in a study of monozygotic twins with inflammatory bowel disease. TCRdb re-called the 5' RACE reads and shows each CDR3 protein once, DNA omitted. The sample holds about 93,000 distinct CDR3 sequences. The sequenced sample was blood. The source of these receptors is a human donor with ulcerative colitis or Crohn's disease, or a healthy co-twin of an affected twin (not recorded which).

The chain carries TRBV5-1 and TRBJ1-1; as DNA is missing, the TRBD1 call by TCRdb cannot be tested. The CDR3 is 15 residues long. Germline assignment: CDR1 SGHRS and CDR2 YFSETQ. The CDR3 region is CASSLAAGLNTEAFF.

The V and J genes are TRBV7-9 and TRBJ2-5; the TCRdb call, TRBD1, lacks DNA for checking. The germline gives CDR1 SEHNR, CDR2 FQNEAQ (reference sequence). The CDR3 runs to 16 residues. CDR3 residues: CASSHKGGRIQETQYF.

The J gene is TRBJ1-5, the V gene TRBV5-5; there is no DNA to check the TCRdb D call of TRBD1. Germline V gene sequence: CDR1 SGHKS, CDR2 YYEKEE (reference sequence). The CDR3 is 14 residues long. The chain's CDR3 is CASSPPGRDQPQHF.

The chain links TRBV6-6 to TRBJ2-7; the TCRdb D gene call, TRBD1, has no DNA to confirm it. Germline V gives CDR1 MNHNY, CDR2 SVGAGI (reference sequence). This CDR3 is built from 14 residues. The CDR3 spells CASRDPGQGTEQYF.

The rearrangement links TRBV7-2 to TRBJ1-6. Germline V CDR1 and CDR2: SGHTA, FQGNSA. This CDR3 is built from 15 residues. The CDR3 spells CASSRYSGLNSPLHF.

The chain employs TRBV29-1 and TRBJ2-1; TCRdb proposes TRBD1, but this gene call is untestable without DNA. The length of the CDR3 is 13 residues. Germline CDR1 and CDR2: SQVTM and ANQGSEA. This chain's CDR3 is CSVDRVGDNEQFF.

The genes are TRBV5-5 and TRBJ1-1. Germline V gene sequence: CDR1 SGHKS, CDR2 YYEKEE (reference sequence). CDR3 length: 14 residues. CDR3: CASSLGHLNTEAFF.

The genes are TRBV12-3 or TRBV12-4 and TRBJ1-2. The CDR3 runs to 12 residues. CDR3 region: CASSFGVGGYTF.

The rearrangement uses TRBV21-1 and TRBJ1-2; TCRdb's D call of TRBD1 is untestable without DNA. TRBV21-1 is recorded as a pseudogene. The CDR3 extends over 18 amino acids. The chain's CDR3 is CASSKVSLTATLTYGYTF.

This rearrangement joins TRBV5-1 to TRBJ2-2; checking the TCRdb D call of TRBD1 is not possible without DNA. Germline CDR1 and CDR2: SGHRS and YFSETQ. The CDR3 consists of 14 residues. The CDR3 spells CASTIPPGFGELFF. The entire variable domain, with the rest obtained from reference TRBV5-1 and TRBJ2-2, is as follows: KAGVTQTPRYLIKTRGQQVTLSCSPISGHRSVSWYQQTPGQGLQFLFEYFSETQRNKGNFPGRFSGRQFSNSRSEMNVSTLELGDSALYLCASTIPPGFGELFFGEGSRLTVL.

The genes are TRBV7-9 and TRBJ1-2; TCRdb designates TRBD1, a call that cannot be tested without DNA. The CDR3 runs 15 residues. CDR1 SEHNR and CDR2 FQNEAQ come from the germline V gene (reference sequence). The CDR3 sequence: CASSSGTDGTYGYTF. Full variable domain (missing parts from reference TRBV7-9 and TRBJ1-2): DTGVSQNPRHKITKRGQNVTFRCDPISEHNRLYWYRQTLGQGPEFLTYFQNEAQLEKSRLLSDRFSAERPKGSFSTLEIQRTEQGDSAMYLCASSSGTDGTYGYTFGSGTRLTVV.

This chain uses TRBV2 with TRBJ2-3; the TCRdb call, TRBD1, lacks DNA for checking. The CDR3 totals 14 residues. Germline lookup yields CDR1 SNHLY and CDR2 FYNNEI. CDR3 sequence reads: CASREGRQSDTQYF.

CDR3 sequence reads: CASSLDYLNDYEQYF. This chain connects TRBV5-1 to TRBJ2-7; the TCRdb D gene call, TRBD2, has no DNA to confirm it. This CDR3 is 15 amino acids long. Germline V gives CDR1 SGHRS, CDR2 YFSETQ.